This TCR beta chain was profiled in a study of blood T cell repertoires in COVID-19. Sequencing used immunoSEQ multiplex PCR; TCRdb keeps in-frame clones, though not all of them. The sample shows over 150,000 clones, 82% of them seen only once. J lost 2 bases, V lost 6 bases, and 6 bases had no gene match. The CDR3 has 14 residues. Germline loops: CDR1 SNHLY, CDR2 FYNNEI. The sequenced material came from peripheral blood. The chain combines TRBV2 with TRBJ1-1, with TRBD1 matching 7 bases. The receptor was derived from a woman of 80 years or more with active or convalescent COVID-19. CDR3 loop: CASREGQLNTEAFF. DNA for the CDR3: TGTGCCAGCAGGGAGGGACAGCTCAACACTGAAGCTTTCTTT.